This T cell receptor (beta chain) is from a study of blood T cell repertoires in COVID-19. In the study overall: The samples span acute and convalescent COVID-19 from the United States, Italy and Spain. In each case, the material was cDNA or gDNA derived from T cells, B-cell-depleted T cells, or PBMCs.

The method was immunoSEQ multiplex PCR; TCRdb's version includes in-frame clones alone and lacks a portion of them. The table shows some 67,000 clones, with about nine tenths occurring only once. The receptor was derived from a man in his forties or fifties with active COVID-19. The source material was peripheral blood.

The CDR3 sequence is CASSLLGQFNQPQHF. CDR3 DNA: TGTGCCAGCAGCTTGTTGGGCCAGTTCAATCAGCCCCAGCATTTT. The chain employs TRBV5-5 and TRBJ1-5; no clear D gene. This CDR3 region has 15 residues. Trimming took off 1 base at V and 3 bases at J, with 11 bases between the two ends. Germline-derived CDR1 and CDR2 are SGHKS and YYEKEE (reference sequence).